This TCR beta chain was observed in a study of shared clonotypes between healthy human individuals. The naive CD8 population came from CD45RO-negative cells selected for CCR7, without terminally differentiated effector memory CD45RA+ cells. Each replicate PCR on the sorted subsets used 150 to 200 ng DNA (around 30,000 T cell genomes). Under the authors' procedure: Filtering differed for immunoSEQ, which gave only junction sequences without quality scores. The method was immunoSEQ multiplex PCR; TCRdb's version includes in-frame clones alone and lacks a portion of them. The V and J calls and clone size are taken from that table; D and trimming were inferred from the DNA. The sample has 630,000 or so clones, more than 95% seen once; the top ten hold 0.3%. Sequences were obtained from naive CD8+ T cells sorted from blood. The clonotype comes from a man aged 30 to 45 in good health.

Written as DNA, the CDR3 is TGTGCCAGCATGAGACCACGGAATAGCGGAAACATTCAGTACTTC. Its protein is CASMRPRNSGNIQYF. The rearrangement uses TRBV2 and TRBJ2-4; a possible D gene is TRBD2 (6 bases). Trimming shortened V by 7 bases and J by 6 bases, and 19 bases separated the two germline ends. The CDR3 length is 15 residues. The germline V gene encodes CDR1 SNHLY and CDR2 FYNNEI.